The present entry profiles one TCR beta chain with its context. Its antigen is unidentified. The CDR3 contains 13 residues. V lost 9 bases and J 2 bases, leaving 10 bases between the germline ends. The germline gives CDR1 MNHEY, CDR2 SVGAGI. Primers for the PCR totalled 60 Vbeta and 13 Jbeta. Sequencing was performed with immunoSEQ multiplex PCR; in TCRdb, only in-frame clones are kept and a portion is missing. The table lists about 200,000 clones, approximately 81% of them singletons. This sample was included in a study of cytomegalovirus exposure and HLA in healthy donors. Whole-study findings and limits: A link between a missense DCLRE1C variant and TCR beta V- and J-gene trimming emerged from a later analysis.

Sequencing input: PBMCs. This TCR was recovered from a man between 25 and 39 years old in good health and CMV-seronegative. The V call is TRBV6-5, the J call TRBJ2-2; D ambiguous. CDR3 sequence reads: CASSPVNTGELFF. The CDR3, as DNA: TGTGCCAGTAGTCCAGTCAACACCGGGGAGCTGTTTTTT.